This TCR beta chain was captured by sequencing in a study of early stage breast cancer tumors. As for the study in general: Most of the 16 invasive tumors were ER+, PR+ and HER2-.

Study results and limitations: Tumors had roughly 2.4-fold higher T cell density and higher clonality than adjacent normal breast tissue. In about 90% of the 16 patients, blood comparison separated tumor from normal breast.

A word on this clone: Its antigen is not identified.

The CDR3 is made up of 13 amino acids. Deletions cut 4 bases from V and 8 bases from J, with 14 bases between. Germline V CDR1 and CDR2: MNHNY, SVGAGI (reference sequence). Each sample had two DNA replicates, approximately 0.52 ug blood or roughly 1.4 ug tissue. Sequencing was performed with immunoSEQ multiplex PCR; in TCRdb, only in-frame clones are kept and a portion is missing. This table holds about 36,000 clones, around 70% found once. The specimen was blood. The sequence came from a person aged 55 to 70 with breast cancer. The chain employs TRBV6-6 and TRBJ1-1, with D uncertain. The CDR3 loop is CASSLTPGTEAFF. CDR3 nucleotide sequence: TGTGCCAGCAGTTTGACACCCGGTACAGAAGCTTTCTTT.